The present TCR beta chain was sequenced within a study of T cell repertoires in cytomegalovirus infection. One entry per CDR3 protein, called by TCRdb with MiXCR from the reads. The sample has 450,000 to 550,000 distinct CDR3 sequences, roughly 43% seen once. Regarding this clonotype: Its specificity is unknown.

V was shortened by 1 base and J by 5 bases, with 11 bases between the two germline ends. The CDR3 totals 14 residues. The input for sequencing was cultured PBMCs, taken from culture after CMV antigen stimulation. The genes are TRBV12-3 or TRBV12-4 and TRBJ2-5, with D unresolved. This TCR was recovered from a human donor in good health (CMV status not recorded). Some clones in this sample may be carry-over from other donors' samples. Written as DNA, the CDR3 is TGTGCCAGCAGTTTAGGTCGCCGGTTGGAGACCCAGTACTTC. Its protein product is CASSLGRRLETQYF.